Shown below are 4 T cell receptor beta chains from a single sample sequenced in a study. TCRdb redid the calling of the 5' RACE reads with MiXCR, one entry per CDR3 protein. The data hold 35,000 to 45,000 distinct CDR3 sequences, with about a fifth observed a single time. Cells sorted as Tregs were CD4+, CD25+ and CD127-/low. The sample comprised Tregs sorted from a lymph node. The source of these receptors is a female donor with breast cancer.

This clonotype has at least ten counts. This chain connects TRBV4-1 to TRBJ1-1; 8 positions match TRBD1. The germline V gene encodes CDR1 MGHRA and CDR2 YSYEKL. The CDR3 extends over 15 amino acids. The V segment lost 1 base and the J segment 1 base; nucleotides outside the gene matches: 2. This CDR3 reads CASSQGDRGNTEAFF. CDR3 DNA sequence: TGCGCCAGCAGCCAAGGCGACAGGGGGAACACTGAAGCTTTCTTT.

In regard to this clonotype: A much larger clone sits a single nucleotide away, making a read error possible. The chain employs TRBV7-2 and TRBJ2-7, with D tentatively TRBD1 (6 bases). The CDR3 totals 15 residues. Germline V CDR1 and CDR2: SGHTA, FQGNSA. DNA of the CDR3: TGTGCCGGCAGCTTGGACCGGGACACGGTGGACGAGCAGTACTTC. Translation gives CAGSLDRDTVDEQYF.

This clonotype is medium-sized (0.01 to 0.1%) by share. The chain uses TRBV5-1 and TRBJ1-1, with D possibly TRBD1 on 6 matching bases. Looked up from germline, CDR1 is SGHRS and CDR2 is YFSETQ. The germline V and J ends were trimmed by 1 base and 5 bases, with 12 bases remaining between them. CDR3 size: 14 residues. CDR3 nucleotide sequence: TGCGCCAGCAGCTTGTCCAGGGGCGTTACTGAAGCTTTCTTT. This sequence encodes CASSLSRGVTEAFF.

This chain links TRBV5-1 with TRBJ2-1; 12 bases agree with TRBD2. CDR3 size: 15 residues. V shed 3 bases and J 8 bases; nucleotides not matched to a gene: 6. Germline loops: CDR1 SGHRS, CDR2 YFSETQ. Here the CDR3 reads CASSWGTSGLDEQFF. The CDR3 DNA reads TGCGCCAGCAGCTGGGGGACTAGCGGGCTCGATGAGCAGTTCTTC.